Ten or more counts support the clone carrying this TCR beta chain. Its antigen is still unknown. Amplifying from RNA transcripts, the study obtained TCR beta CDR3 regions. The first-round RT-PCR employed HTBI primers together with the Qiagen OneStep RT-PCR kit. A multiplex PCR was then performed as the second round. TCRdb passed the multiplex PCR reads through MiXCR, listing each CDR3 protein once. This table has approximately 330,000 distinct CDR3 sequences, about a sixth appearing once. Germline CDR1 is DFQATT and CDR2 is SNEGSKA (reference sequence). With V trimmed by 3 bases and J by 11 bases, 13 bases remained unmatched. The CDR3 is 16 residues long. This sample is part of a study of Graves' ophthalmopathy and Graves' hyperthyroidism. About the study: Peripheral blood was obtained at first diagnosis, ahead of any treatment. Study results and limitations: Stable hyperthyroidism and ophthalmopathy were told apart by a 13-signature model, which achieved roughly 89% sensitivity and 65% to 83% specificity.

Uncontrolled infections, other autoimmune diseases, pregnancy or lactation barred patients from enrollment. The PBMCs had their origin in 7.5 to 10 ml of fresh peripheral blood. The specimen was peripheral blood. V usage is TRBV20-1 and J usage is TRBJ1-6, with TRBD1 identical over 10 bases. This TCR derives from an adult man with Graves' ophthalmopathy. The CDR3 bases are TGCAGTGCTAGGAAGCCGGGACAGGGGTTCGTTGCACCCCTCCACTTT. Encoded protein: CSARKPGQGFVAPLHF.